Below, one T cell receptor (beta chain) is given with its context. As yet, its antigen is unknown. This entry is derived from a study of T cell responses to AZD1222 COVID-19 vaccine. Study conclusions and caveats: Sampled repertoires all dated from after the peak T cell response. Only a handful of AZD1222 recipients, roughly 6 in all, had baseline seropositivity.

V shed 0 bases, J shed 7 bases, and the junction held 3 bases outside the gene matches. In germline, CDR1 is MNHNY, CDR2 SVGAGI (reference sequence). The CDR3 totals 14 residues. TCRdb keeps only in-frame clones here, not all; method: immunoSEQ multiplex PCR. The sample has 180,000 or so clones, about 90% seen once. The chain combines TRBV6-6 with TRBJ2-1, with 7 bases matching TRBD2. The clonotype originates from an adult who received the AZD1222 COVID-19 vaccine. The sequenced sample was peripheral blood, obtained 28 days after the second AZD1222 dose. CDR3 nucleotides: TGTGCCAGCAGTTACTCGGGACTAAGGAATGAGCAGTTCTTC. Translation gives CASSYSGLRNEQFF.